This passage covers 28 T cell receptor beta chains from one sample sequenced in a study of blood T cell repertoires in COVID-19. Method: immunoSEQ multiplex PCR; TCRdb's copy keeps in-frame clones and lacks some. The sample lists about 230,000 clones; around 85% were seen once. Sequencing was carried out using peripheral blood. The receptor set was obtained from a woman at least 80 years old with acute or convalescent COVID-19.

This chain links TRBV11-2 with TRBJ2-7; TRBD1 agrees at 9 bases. The length of the CDR3 is 15 residues. The V gene end was trimmed by 2 bases and the J gene end by 4 bases; junction bases not matched to a gene: 6. Germline CDR1 reads SGHAT; CDR2 reads FQNNGV. This chain's CDR3 is CASSLLRDRAYEQYF. CDR3 in DNA: TGTGCCAGCAGCTTATTGCGGGACAGGGCTTACGAGCAGTACTTC.

The chain recombines TRBV6-5 with TRBJ2-2; tentative D call: TRBD2 (6 bases). Germline assignment: CDR1 MNHEY and CDR2 SVGAGI. Trimming took off 5 bases at V and 4 bases at J, with 8 bases between the two ends. The CDR3 sequence is 13 residues long. The CDR3 sequence is CASSPAGTGELFF. CDR3 nucleotides: TGTGCCAGCAGTCCAGCGGGCACCGGGGAGCTGTTTTTT.

The J gene is TRBJ1-6, the V gene TRBV4-2; no clear D. Germline CDR1 LGHNA, CDR2 YNFKEQ. The CDR3 is 14 residues long. The V and J ends lost 0 bases and 9 bases respectively, with 9 bases between them. CDR3 coding DNA: TGTGCCAGCAGCCAAGACTTCCCCCGTTCACCCCTCCACTTT. It specifies CASSQDFPRSPLHF.

The rearrangement joins TRBV3-1 (or the pseudogene TRBV3-2) to TRBJ2-7, with D maybe TRBD2 (5 bases). Trimming cost V 1 base and J 3 bases, with 10 bases left between them. The CDR3 is 14 residues long. CDR1 and CDR2 (germline): LGHDT, YNNKEL (reference sequence). CDR3 in amino acids: CASSQVGSSYEQYF. The CDR3 DNA follows: TGTGCCAGCAGCCAAGTGGGGAGTAGCTACGAGCAGTACTTC.

The CDR3 DNA follows: TGTGCCAGTAGCCGGACAGACCTCTACGAGCAGTACTTC. This sequence encodes CASSRTDLYEQYF. The chain carries TRBV19 and TRBJ2-7, with D possibly being TRBD1 (6 bases). The V gene lost 6 bases and the J gene lost 3 bases, with 12 bases spanning the gap. The CDR3 is made up of 13 amino acids. Germline lookup yields CDR1 LNHDA and CDR2 SQIVND (reference sequence).

V gene TRBV5-1 combines with J gene TRBJ2-3, with 8 bases matching TRBD2. The CDR3 sequence is 18 residues long. Per the germline V gene, CDR1 is SGHRS and CDR2 is YFSETQ. After removal of 4 bases from V and 6 bases from J, the junction contained 19 bases not matched to a gene. DNA for the CDR3: TGCGCCAGCAGCCTGTTCCAGTTCGGTAGCGGGGATGGGGATACGCAGTATTTT. Encoded protein: CASSLFQFGSGDGDTQYF. Full variable domain (remainder filled in from reference TRBV5-1 and TRBJ2-3): KAGVTQTPRYLIKTRGQQVTLSCSPISGHRSVSWYQQTPGQGLQFLFEYFSETQRNKGNFPGRFSGRQFSNSRSEMNVSTLELGDSALYLCASSLFQFGSGDGDTQYFGPGTRLTVL.

CDR3 amino acids: CASSGAGTGGTEAFF. The DNA of the CDR3 is TGCGCCAGCAGCGGAGCCGGGACAGGGGGAACTGAAGCTTTCTTT. This chain joins TRBV5-1 and TRBJ1-1; TRBD1 matches 11 bases. The CDR3 covers 15 residues. CDR1 is SGHRS and CDR2 is YFSETQ in the germline V gene. Trimming at V came to 4 bases and at J to 5 bases, leaving 7 bases not matched to a gene.

This clone showed up just a few times. V is TRBV2 and J is TRBJ2-1, with 7 bases aligning to TRBD1. With 4 bases clipped from V and 4 bases from J, the junction kept 4 bases outside the gene matches. The CDR3 is 14 amino acids. Per germline, CDR1 SNHLY and CDR2 FYNNEI. The CDR3 region is CASSGDRAYNEQFF. In DNA form, the CDR3 reads TGTGCCAGCAGTGGTGACAGGGCGTACAATGAGCAGTTCTTC.

V usage is TRBV7-9 and J usage is TRBJ2-1; tentative D call: TRBD2 (6 bases). The CDR3 extends over 14 amino acids. The germline gives CDR1 SEHNR, CDR2 FQNEAQ (reference sequence). The V gene lost 3 bases and the J gene lost 9 bases, with 15 bases spanning the gap. CDR3 in DNA: TGTGCCAGCAGCTTCAGGGTCGCGGGGCCTGAGCAGTTCTTC. Translated, it gives CASSFRVAGPEQFF.

The chain joins TRBV6-6 to TRBJ2-2; TRBD1 matches 10 bases. The CDR3 runs 15 residues. V was clipped by 2 bases and J by 3 bases; unmatched bases: 0. CDR1 and CDR2 (germline): MNHNY, SVGAGI (reference sequence). The CDR3 coding sequence is TGTGCCAGCAGTTACGGGACAGGGGACACCGGGGAGCTGTTTTTT. It yields the protein CASSYGTGDTGELFF.

The CDR3 nucleotides are TGTGCCAGCAGTCCCCGGGACAGGGCCGGAAACACCATATATTTT. Translating gives CASSPRDRAGNTIYF. The chain recombines TRBV3-1 (or the pseudogene TRBV3-2) with TRBJ1-3; 9 bases are shared with TRBD1. This CDR3 spans 15 amino acids. V dropped 6 bases and J dropped 4; count of bases not matched to a gene: 7. Per the germline V gene, CDR1 is LGHDT and CDR2 is YNNKEL (reference sequence).

In its sample, this clone was seen once. The V and J genes are TRBV4-1 and TRBJ2-2; 12 nucleotides align to TRBD1. The CDR3 is 17 residues long. The germline CDR1 and CDR2 sequences are MGHRA and YSYEKL. J lost 6 bases, V lost 4 bases, and 9 bases had no gene match. The CDR3 region is CASSPGQGARWAGELFF. CDR3 DNA sequence: TGCGCCAGCAGCCCGGGACAGGGGGCGAGGTGGGCCGGGGAGCTGTTTTTT.

This rearrangement joins TRBV12-3 or TRBV12-4 to TRBJ2-3; possible D gene TRBD1, 5 bases. The CDR3 contains 12 residues. Trimming shortened V by 6 bases and J by 5 bases, and 9 bases separated the two germline ends. The CDR3: CASSSGLDTQYF. CDR3 nucleotide sequence: TGTGCCAGCAGCTCAGGGTTAGATACGCAGTATTTT.

In its sample, this clone was seen a few times. J is TRBJ1-6 and V is TRBV7-2; 9 bases align to TRBD1. The CDR3 is 15 amino acids. Germline V CDR1 and CDR2: SGHTA, FQGNSA. V shed 10 bases and J 7 bases; nucleotides not matched to a gene: 11. The CDR3 nucleotides are TGTGCCATTCAACAGGGGGCAGTCAGAAATTCACCCCTCCACTTT. Translated, it gives CAIQQGAVRNSPLHF.

V gene TRBV28 combines with J gene TRBJ2-5; 7 bases align to TRBD1. J was trimmed by 4 bases and V by 10 bases; bases with no gene match: 12. Per germline, CDR1 MDHEN and CDR2 SYDVKM. This CDR3 spans 14 amino acids. CDR3 protein: CAIKNRGRTETQYF. CDR3 nucleotides: TGTGCCATCAAGAACAGGGGTCGCACAGAGACCCAGTACTTC.

The CDR3 reads CASSIFGQGNQPQHF. The CDR3 DNA follows: TGTGCCAGTAGTATCTTCGGACAGGGTAATCAGCCCCAGCATTTT. V is TRBV19 and J is TRBJ1-5; 8 bases match TRBD1. The V and J ends lost 3 bases and 4 bases, in that order; junction bases with no gene match: 5. In germline, CDR1 is LNHDA, CDR2 SQIVND (reference sequence). The CDR3 is 15 amino acids.

This clone was observed once. The rearrangement uses TRBV13 and TRBJ2-7, with TRBD1 matching 8 bases. Germline V gene sequence: CDR1 PRHDT, CDR2 FYEKMQ (reference sequence). CDR3 length: 16 amino acids. Losses at the gene ends were 5 bases for V and 2 bases for J; bases not matched to a gene: 11. The chain's CDR3 is CASSLSPGTGPYEQYF. The CDR3 DNA is TGTGCCAGCAGCCTATCGCCCGGGACAGGACCCTACGAGCAGTACTTC.

The chain carries TRBV3-1 (or the pseudogene TRBV3-2) and TRBJ1-3; the D gene is possibly TRBD1 (5 bases). The CDR3 loop spans 16 amino acids. CDR1 is LGHDT, CDR2 YNNKEL, per germline (reference sequence). V shed 1 base and J shed 0 bases, with 10 bases lying between them. The CDR3 protein is CASSQAQVISGNTIYF. DNA of the CDR3: TGTGCCAGCAGCCAAGCACAGGTTATCTCTGGAAACACCATATATTTT.

This chain joins TRBV6-2 or TRBV6-3 and TRBJ2-5, with 8 bases matching TRBD2. The CDR3 consists of 17 residues. The germline V gene has CDR1 MNHEY and CDR2 SVGEGT. The junction had 13 bases not matched to a gene; V was cut back by 7 bases and J by 0 bases. The CDR3 DNA reads TGTGCCAGCACCCCCCGACGCGGGGGGAACTACCAAGAGACCCAGTACTTC. This translates into CASTPRRGGNYQETQYF.

The rearrangement joins TRBV5-6 to TRBJ2-4; 7 bases align to TRBD2. This CDR3 comprises 15 residues. Germline V lookup: CDR1 SGHDT, CDR2 YYEEEE. With 1 base clipped from V and 3 bases from J, the junction kept 4 bases outside the gene matches. In DNA, the CDR3 is TGTGCCAGCAGCTTGCGGGGCGGGGGCAAAAACATTCAGTACTTC. Translation gives CASSLRGGGKNIQYF.

The rearrangement links TRBV15 to TRBJ1-5; D is possibly TRBD1 (6 bases). Germline-derived CDR1 and CDR2 are LNHNV and YYDKDF (reference sequence). Trimming removed 0 bases from V and 1 base from J, with 13 bases in between. This CDR3 has 17 amino acids. The CDR3 DNA reads as TGTGCCACCAGCAGAGATCTGGGCAGGGGAAGCAATCAGCCCCAGCATTTT. This encodes CATSRDLGRGSNQPQHF.

This clone came up a few times. The V and J genes are TRBV30 and TRBJ1-2; D is ambiguous. V shed 3 bases and J shed 4 bases, with 12 bases lying between them. Germline V lookup: CDR1 GTSNPN, CDR2 SVGIG (reference sequence). The CDR3 runs 13 residues. CDR3 nucleotides: TGTGCCTGGAGCGAAGACGCAGGCTATGGCTACACCTTC. Translation: CAWSEDAGYGYTF.

The chain links TRBV5-1 to TRBJ1-2; 10 bases are shared with TRBD1. V shed 4 bases, J shed 1 base, and the junction held 4 bases outside the gene matches. The germline CDR1 and CDR2 sequences are SGHRS and YFSETQ. The CDR3 totals 15 residues. This chain's CDR3 is CASSAGTGVNYGYTF. The CDR3 DNA follows: TGCGCCAGCAGCGCGGGGACAGGGGTTAACTATGGCTACACCTTC.

The V gene is TRBV5-1, the J gene TRBJ1-6, with a possible D match to TRBD1 (5 bases). The CDR3 loop spans 14 amino acids. Trimming pared 0 bases from V and 6 bases from J, leaving 7 bases between. The germline V gene has CDR1 SGHRS and CDR2 YFSETQ. The CDR3, as DNA: TGCGCCAGCAGCTTGGGCAGGGCTAATTCACCCCTCCACTTT. This encodes CASSLGRANSPLHF.

The chain employs TRBV7-2 and TRBJ1-2; 7 positions agree with TRBD1. The CDR3 totals 13 residues. Germline trimming cut 4 bases from V and 5 bases from J; bases unmatched to any gene: 4. Germline CDR1 and CDR2: SGHTA and FQGNSA. CDR3 residues: CASSSGQMYGYTF. DNA for the CDR3: TGTGCCAGCAGCTCGGGACAGATGTATGGCTACACCTTC.

The V call is TRBV5-1, the J call TRBJ1-4, with TRBD1 matching 8 bases. The CDR3 loop spans 16 amino acids. With 2 bases clipped from V and 5 bases from J, the junction kept 8 bases outside the gene matches. In germline, CDR1 is SGHRS, CDR2 YFSETQ. The CDR3 DNA sequence: TGCGCCAGCAGCTTACTTGGGGACAGGCGGAATGAAAAACTGTTTTTT. It yields the protein CASSLLGDRRNEKLFF.

This clone was detected only a few times. This sequence joins TRBV19 and TRBJ2-1; TRBD1 matches at 7 bases. The germline gives CDR1 LNHDA, CDR2 SQIVND (reference sequence). The CDR3 extends over 18 amino acids. V gave up 3 bases and J gave up 7 bases; unmatched junction bases: 18. The CDR3 protein is CASSIRAGGSIVGNEQFF. CDR3 DNA: TGTGCCAGTAGTATCCGCGCAGGGGGATCCATCGTGGGGAATGAGCAGTTCTTC.

This sequence joins TRBV5-1 and TRBJ2-2, with TRBD1 as a possible D gene (6 bases). Germline-derived CDR1 and CDR2 are SGHRS and YFSETQ. With 0 bases removed from V and 1 base from J, the gap between germline ends came to 7 bases. The CDR3 is made up of 15 amino acids. Here the CDR3 reads CASSLDRVNTGELFF. The CDR3 DNA is TGCGCCAGCAGCTTGGACAGGGTGAACACCGGGGAGCTGTTTTTT.